One sample yielded the 8 T cell receptor beta chains listed below, sequenced in a study of blood T cells in healthy people across ages. Primed by a sample-barcoded 5' primer and a J-beta primer mix, a second PCR proceeded for 7 to 11 cycles. In TCRdb, the 5' RACE reads were re-called with MiXCR into one record per CDR3 protein. This sample has some 550,000 distinct CDR3 sequences, with around half found just once. What was sequenced was blood. The receptors stem from a man older than 75 in good health.

A remark on this clonotype: A much more abundant neighbour one base away suggests this may be a read error. The J gene is TRBJ2-7, the V gene TRBV29-1; a weak D match, TRBD2 (5 bases). The germline CDR1 and CDR2 sequences are SQVTM and ANQGSEA. V dropped 3 bases and J dropped 7 bases, with 19 bases sitting between them. The CDR3 is 14 amino acids. CDR3 in DNA: TGCAGCGTTGAGGGCAGGTGGAGGTCCAATGAGCAGTACTTC. Translating gives CSVEGRWRSNEQYF.

The J gene is TRBJ2-3, the V gene TRBV20-1; tentative D call: TRBD2 (7 bases). Trimming removed 3 bases at V and 4 bases at J, with 17 bases between. This CDR3 has 15 residues. Germline values: CDR1 DFQATT, CDR2 SNEGSKA (reference sequence). The CDR3 DNA follows: TGCAGTGCTAGTAACGTAGGGGAGGGGGCAGATACGCAGTATTTT. Translation gives CSASNVGEGADTQYF.

The sample holds a few counts of this clonotype. The chain carries TRBV4-1 and TRBJ2-7, with 13 bases identical to TRBD2. V was clipped by 5 bases and J by 2 bases; unmatched bases: 6. The CDR3 extends over 16 amino acids. Germline lookup yields CDR1 MGHRA and CDR2 YSYEKL. The CDR3 sequence is CASSARLAGGPYEQYF. The CDR3 DNA is TGCGCCAGCAGCGCAAGACTAGCGGGGGGTCCCTACGAGCAGTACTTC.

On this clonotype itself: A read error may be the cause here, since a much bigger clone is one base away. CDR3 bases: TGCGCCAGCAGCTCCTCTGGCAGGTCCGACGGGCAGTACTTC. Translating gives CASSSSGRSDGQYF. The V gene is TRBV5-1, the J gene TRBJ2-4; no clear D gene. This CDR3 is 14 amino acids long. The ends were cut back, 3 bases at V and 13 bases at J, with 20 bases in the middle. Germline V gene sequence: CDR1 SGHRS, CDR2 YFSETQ.

This rearrangement joins TRBV15 to TRBJ2-3; TRBD2 aligns across 7 bases. The CDR3 runs 17 residues. Unmatched junction bases numbered 12, after V lost 1 base and J lost 5 bases. Germline CDR1 LNHNV, CDR2 YYDKDF (reference sequence). The CDR3 DNA sequence: TGTGCCACCAGCAGAGTGGCCGTGGCGGGGAGGGGAGATACGCAGTATTTT. This encodes CATSRVAVAGRGDTQYF.

The chain is built from TRBV3-1 and TRBJ2-2; D is undetermined. The germline CDR1 and CDR2 sequences are LGHDT and YNNKEL (reference sequence). This CDR3 has 15 residues. V was trimmed by 4 bases and J by 1 base, leaving 10 bases between them. The DNA for the CDR3 is TGTGCCAGCAGCCGAGGAAACAGGAACACCGGGGAGCTGTTTTTT. Translated, it gives CASSRGNRNTGELFF. The full variable domain, completed using reference TRBV3-1 and TRBJ2-2, is DTAVSQTPKYLVTQMGNDKSIKCEQNLGHDTMYWYKQDSKKFLKIMFSYNNKELIINETVPNRFSPKSPDKAHLNLHINSLELGDSAVYFCASSRGNRNTGELFFGEGSRLTVL.

The chain uses TRBV29-1 and TRBJ2-5, with 8 bases lining up with TRBD1. CDR3 length equals 15 residues. Germline V lookup: CDR1 SQVTM, CDR2 ANQGSEA. V was pared by 6 bases and J by 0 bases, with 9 bases of the junction left unmatched. The CDR3 bases are TGCAGCGTAGCGATGACAGGGGCGAACCAAGAGACCCAGTACTTC. Translation gives CSVAMTGANQETQYF.

The V gene is TRBV7-2, the J gene TRBJ2-7; 7 positions agree with TRBD2. Germline assignment: CDR1 SGHTA and CDR2 FQGNSA. This CDR3 region has 15 residues. The junction had 7 bases not matched to a gene; V was cut back by 5 bases and J by 0 bases. Written as DNA, the CDR3 is TGTGCCAGCAGCCTGCCCGGCGGGAGCTCCTACGAGCAGTACTTC. Protein: CASSLPGGSSYEQYF.